These T cell receptor beta chains were read from a single sample in a study of cytomegalovirus exposure and HLA in healthy donors. TCRdb's table, derived via immunoSEQ multiplex PCR, lists solely in-frame clones and lacks some. This sample yields some 140,000 clones, of which about nine tenths are seen a single time; just under 3% belongs to the top ten. The specimen sequenced was PBMCs. The receptors were gathered from a man younger than 35 in good health and CMV-seronegative. CDR3s include the opening cysteine and the closing phenylalanine or tryptophan. D genes are given only for firm matches.

j_call v_call d_call cdr3_nt cdr3_aa
TRBJ2-4 TRBV6-5 . TGTGCCAGCAGTTACACCACCGGGTCGCTCAAAAACATTCAGTACTTC CASSYTTGSLKNIQYF
TRBJ2-7 TRBV5-1 . TGCGCCAGCAGCCCCCTGGGGGGTACAACCTACGAGCAGTACTTC CASSPLGGTTYEQYF
TRBJ1-5 TRBV19 . TGTGCCAGTAGTATAGGACAACGCAGCAATCAGCCCCAGCATTTT CASSIGQRSNQPQHF
TRBJ1-3 TRBV19 . TGTGCCAGTAGGATGGAGCGAACAGGGTGGGGAAACACCATATATTTT CASRMERTGWGNTIYF
TRBJ2-1 TRBV4-3 TRBD2 TGCGCCAGCAGCCGAGGACTAGCGGGAGCCGGTGAGCAGTTCTTC CASSRGLAGAGEQFF
TRBJ1-2 TRBV10-3 . TGTGCCATCAGTCGCACAGGGAGCGATGGCTACACCTTC CAISRTGSDGYTF
TRBJ2-1 TRBV5-4 . TGTGCCAGCAGCTTCGGGACAAGGTCGAACAATGAGCAGTTCTTC CASSFGTRSNNEQFF
TRBJ2-7 TRBV19 TRBD2 TGTGCCAGTAGTAGGACTAGCGCCTCCTACGAGCAGTACTTC CASSRTSASYEQYF
TRBJ2-1 TRBV7-7 . TGTGCCAGCAGCGACACCAGCTCCTACAATGAGCAGTTCTTC CASSDTSSYNEQFF
TRBJ2-6 TRBV6-5 . TGTGCCAGCAGTCGGGAGACGAACGGGGCCAACGTCCTGACTTTC CASSRETNGANVLTF